This passage covers 22 T cell receptor beta chains from one sample sequenced in a study of blood T cell repertoires in COVID-19. The method was immunoSEQ multiplex PCR; TCRdb's version includes in-frame clones alone and lacks a portion of them. The sample includes about 170,000 clones, approximately 84% seen only once; the top ten take 22%. Sequenced material: peripheral blood. All receptors come from a woman at least 80 years old with acute or convalescent COVID-19.

This chain uses TRBV7-2 with TRBJ2-1; 13 bases align to TRBD2. This CDR3 comprises 19 residues. V shed 5 bases, J shed 5 bases, and the junction held 15 bases outside the gene matches. The germline gives CDR1 SGHTA, CDR2 FQGNSA. The CDR3 is CASSPRASWTSGRNNEQFF. For the CDR3, the DNA is TGTGCCAGCAGCCCTAGGGCCTCCTGGACTAGCGGGAGAAACAATGAGCAGTTCTTC.

V gene TRBV6-5 combines with J gene TRBJ1-1; D is possibly TRBD1 (5 bases). In germline, CDR1 is MNHEY, CDR2 SVGAGI. The CDR3 runs 14 residues. Trimming removed 0 bases from V and 4 bases from J, with 9 bases in between. DNA of the CDR3: TGTGCCAGCAGTTACTCGATAGGGGTCACTGAAGCTTTCTTT. Translated: CASSYSIGVTEAFF.

The V and J genes are TRBV6-5 and TRBJ1-1, with 8 bases identical to TRBD1. Germline V CDR1 and CDR2: MNHEY, SVGAGI. The V segment lost 7 bases and the J segment 0 bases; nucleotides outside the gene matches: 7. This CDR3 is built from 15 residues. CDR3 DNA: TGTGCCAGCATAGCCAGGGGGCTAATGAACACTGAAGCTTTCTTT. Protein product: CASIARGLMNTEAFF.

This clone was seen once. This chain uses TRBV2 with TRBJ2-1, with 10 nucleotides matching TRBD2. The CDR3 consists of 15 residues. Germline V CDR1 and CDR2: SNHLY, FYNNEI. As DNA, the CDR3 is TGTGCTTCCCGTCGGGAGCGGGAGGGCTACAATGAGCAGTTCTTC. It translates to CASRREREGYNEQFF.

This chain joins TRBV5-5 and TRBJ1-2, with TRBD1 matching 8 bases. This CDR3 comprises 15 residues. Germline trimming cut 3 bases from V and 4 bases from J; bases unmatched to any gene: 8. Germline V CDR1 and CDR2: SGHKS, YYEKEE (reference sequence). CDR3 region: CASSWIRGRGYGYTF. DNA for the CDR3: TGTGCCAGCAGCTGGATCAGGGGGCGCGGCTATGGCTACACCTTC.

The chain is built from TRBV6-5 and TRBJ2-3; 7 bases align to TRBD1. The CDR3 totals 13 residues. Germline V gene lookup returns CDR1 MNHEY and CDR2 SVGAGI. V shed 7 bases, J shed 4 bases, and the junction held 5 bases outside the gene matches. The CDR3 here is CASKRGRSDTQYF. In DNA, the CDR3 is TGTGCCAGCAAAAGGGGGCGCTCAGATACGCAGTATTTT.

The chain links TRBV20-1 to TRBJ1-3, with 11 bases matching TRBD1. The ends lost 3 bases at V and 5 bases at J; junction bases unmatched: 15. The CDR3 runs to 18 residues. CDR1 is DFQATT and CDR2 is SNEGSKA in the germline V gene (reference sequence). Written as DNA, the CDR3 is TGCAGTGCTAGTGTGGACAGGGGGCGCGGGGCGAAGCGAAACACCATATATTTT. Amino acids: CSASVDRGRGAKRNTIYF.

The sample holds a few counts of this clone. The chain has TRBV6-1 and TRBJ2-2; TRBD2 matches at 8 bases. J gave up 8 bases and V 2 bases, and 10 bases lay outside the gene matches. The CDR3 has 16 amino acids. CDR1 MNHNS and CDR2 SASEGT come from the germline V gene. The DNA for the CDR3 is TGTGCCAGCAGTGAACTTTTAGCGGGGCTGGGGGGGGAGCTGTTTTTT. It codes for CASSELLAGLGGELFF.

The genes are TRBV7-9 and TRBJ2-7; 8 positions match TRBD2. Per the germline V gene, CDR1 is SEHNR and CDR2 is FQNEAQ (reference sequence). V shed 4 bases, J shed 4 bases, and the junction held 15 bases outside the gene matches. This CDR3 contains 17 residues. The CDR3 reads CASSSTSPGLEVYEQYF. CDR3 DNA: TGTGCCAGCAGCTCCACGTCTCCGGGACTAGAAGTTTACGAGCAGTACTTC.

This rearrangement joins TRBV6-4 to TRBJ1-1; 7 bases agree with TRBD1. CDR3 size: 20 residues. The germline CDR1 and CDR2 sequences are MRHNA and SNTAGT. V gave up 0 bases and J gave up 3 bases; unmatched junction bases: 19. The CDR3 nucleotides read TGTGCCAGCAGTGACTCGGGCAAGGGGGCGGTCCCCAGAATGGACACTGAAGCTTTCTTT. Amino acids: CASSDSGKGAVPRMDTEAFF.

The gene calls are TRBV18 and TRBJ1-2; D unresolved. There are 13 residues in the CDR3. V was clipped by 6 bases and J by 1 base, with 9 bases between them. Germline V CDR1 and CDR2: KGHSH, LQKENI. The CDR3 loop reads CASSREINYGYTF. Here the CDR3 DNA reads TGTGCCAGCTCCCGGGAGATTAACTATGGCTACACCTTC.

The chain uses TRBV6-4 and TRBJ2-2; 9 bases map to TRBD2. Germline CDR1 reads MRHNA; CDR2 reads SNTAGT. CDR3 length: 15 amino acids. V was pared by 8 bases and J by 4 bases, with 8 bases of the junction left unmatched. CDR3: CASVGGGDLTGELFF. The CDR3 DNA sequence: TGTGCCAGCGTCGGCGGGGGGGATCTCACCGGGGAGCTGTTTTTT.

The V gene is TRBV18, the J gene TRBJ1-3; possibly TRBD1 for D (5 bases). The CDR3 sequence is 15 residues long. Trimming left V 2 bases short and J 2 bases short, with 10 bases between. Germline CDR1 reads KGHSH; CDR2 reads LQKENI. The CDR3 is CASSPTRQTGNTIYF. The DNA of the CDR3 is TGTGCCAGCTCACCAACTCGACAGACTGGAAACACCATATATTTT.

This clone was observed once. V usage is TRBV27 and J usage is TRBJ1-2; weak D call: TRBD1 (5 bases). The V gene lost 3 bases and the J gene lost 3 bases, with 14 bases spanning the gap. Germline lookup yields CDR1 MNHEY and CDR2 SMNVEV (reference sequence). The CDR3 has 15 residues. CDR3: CASSFRARGDYGYTF. The CDR3 DNA sequence: TGTGCCAGCAGTTTCCGGGCCCGGGGGGACTATGGCTACACCTTC.

The rearrangement joins TRBV7-9 to TRBJ2-7; D is perhaps TRBD1 (5 bases). This CDR3 is 12 amino acids long. Trimming shortened V by 3 bases and J by 6 bases, and 9 bases separated the two germline ends. In germline, CDR1 is SEHNR, CDR2 FQNEAQ (reference sequence). For the CDR3, the DNA is TGTGCCAGCAGCTTGACAGCCCGCGAGCAGTACTTC. This codes for CASSLTAREQYF.

This clone was recorded once. The rearrangement uses TRBV19 and TRBJ2-3; 10 positions agree with TRBD2. From germline, CDR1 is LNHDA and CDR2 SQIVND (reference sequence). Trimming at V came to 3 bases and at J to 1 base, leaving 1 base not matched to a gene. The CDR3 loop spans 15 amino acids. The CDR3 protein is CASSIGTSGTDTQYF. CDR3 coding DNA: TGTGCCAGTAGTATTGGGACTAGCGGCACAGATACGCAGTATTTT.

V usage is TRBV7-2 and J usage is TRBJ2-7; 11 bases map to TRBD2. Looked up from germline, CDR1 is SGHTA and CDR2 is FQGNSA. There are 15 residues in the CDR3. V trimming: 6 bases; J trimming: 2 bases; junction bases outside the gene matches: 6. Written as DNA, the CDR3 is TGTGCCAGCAGTAGTAGCGGGAGGGGTACCTACGAGCAGTACTTC. Protein: CASSSSGRGTYEQYF. Full variable domain (rest looked up from reference TRBV7-2 and TRBJ2-7): GAGVSQSPSNKVTEKGKDVELRCDPISGHTALYWYRQSLGQGLEFLIYFQGNSAPDKSGLPSDRFSAERTGGSVSTLTIQRTQQEDSAVYLCASSSSGRGTYEQYFGPGTRLTVT.

The rearrangement links TRBV27 to TRBJ1-1; D is unclear. CDR1 and CDR2 from the germline V gene are MNHEY and SMNVEV (reference sequence). The V end was cut by 0 bases, the J end by 3 bases, with 5 bases between. This CDR3 has 13 residues. CDR3 region: CASSLSRYTEAFF. As DNA, the CDR3 is TGTGCCAGCAGTTTATCCCGGTACACTGAAGCTTTCTTT.

The genes are TRBV6-5 and TRBJ1-2; TRBD1 is a possible D gene (5 bases). V dropped 1 base and J dropped 7 bases, with 7 bases sitting between them. Germline-derived CDR1 and CDR2 are MNHEY and SVGAGI. There are 12 residues in the CDR3. CDR3 loop: CASSYLGGGYTF. CDR3 coding DNA: TGTGCCAGCAGTTACTTGGGGGGTGGCTACACCTTC.

The chain couples TRBV29-1 to TRBJ2-7; D perhaps matches TRBD2 (5 bases). Germline assignment: CDR1 SQVTM and CDR2 ANQGSEA. V lost 4 bases to trimming and J lost 5 bases, with 6 bases between them. The length of the CDR3 is 10 residues. This CDR3 reads CSVVGDEQYF. The DNA of the CDR3 is TGCAGCGTTGTCGGGGACGAGCAGTACTTC.

The CDR3 DNA follows: TGTGCCAGCAGCTTTCAGACAGGGTCCCTAACTTATGGCTACACCTTC. Its translation: CASSFQTGSLTYGYTF. This sequence joins TRBV7-9 and TRBJ1-2; 7 bases fit TRBD1. Germline lookup yields CDR1 SEHNR and CDR2 FQNEAQ (reference sequence). Losses at the gene ends were 3 bases for V and 5 bases for J; bases not matched to a gene: 12. CDR3 size: 16 residues.

This rearrangement joins TRBV5-1 to TRBJ2-3; a weak D match, TRBD2 (5 bases). The V gene's germline CDR1 is SGHRS and CDR2 YFSETQ. Between the trimmed V and J ends, which lost 0 bases and 0 bases, there was a span of 5 bases. This CDR3 is 14 amino acids long. This CDR3 reads CASSLGGSTDTQYF. Written as DNA, the CDR3 is TGCGCCAGCAGCTTGGGCGGGAGCACAGATACGCAGTATTTT.